This T cell receptor (beta chain) was identified in a study of patients and donors after allogeneic stem cell transplantation. Between the trimmed V and J ends, which lost 1 base and 0 bases, there was a span of 10 bases. Germline CDR1 reads DFQATT; CDR2 reads SNEGSKA (reference sequence). The CDR3 consists of 15 residues. TCRdb analysed the RT-PCR reads with MiXCR anew, one entry per CDR3 protein. The repertoire consists of about a million distinct CDR3 sequences, with roughly 18% occurring once and the leading ten covering around 6%. Specimen: blood, either unsorted or a sorted T cell fraction (not recorded which). The chain employs TRBV20-1 and TRBJ2-1, with D unclear. The receptor was isolated from a human donor who was either an allogeneic HSCT recipient or a stem cell or donor lymphocyte infusion donor (not recorded which). It is not recorded whose cells these are; they may come from a transplant donor. CDR3 protein: CSARVWVTSYNEQFF. For the CDR3, the DNA is TGCAGTGCTAGAGTCTGGGTAACCTCCTACAATGAGCAGTTCTTC.